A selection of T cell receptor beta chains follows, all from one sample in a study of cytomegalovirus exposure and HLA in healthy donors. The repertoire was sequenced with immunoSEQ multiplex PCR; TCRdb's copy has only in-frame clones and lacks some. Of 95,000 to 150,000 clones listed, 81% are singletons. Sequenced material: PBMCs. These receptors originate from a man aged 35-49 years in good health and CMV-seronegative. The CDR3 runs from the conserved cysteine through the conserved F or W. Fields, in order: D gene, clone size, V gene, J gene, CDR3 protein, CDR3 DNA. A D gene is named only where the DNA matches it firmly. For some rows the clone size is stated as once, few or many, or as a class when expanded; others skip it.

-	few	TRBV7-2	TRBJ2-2	CASSLRAERTGELFF	TGTGCCAGCAGCTTAAGAGCGGAACGCACCGGGGAGCTGTTTTTT
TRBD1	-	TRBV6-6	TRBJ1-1	CASSQPGQGKFEAFF	TGTGCCAGCAGCCAACCGGGACAGGGCAAATTTGAAGCTTTCTTT
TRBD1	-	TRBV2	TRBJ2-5	CASSEGGTEETQYF	TGTGCCAGCAGTGAAGGTGGGACAGAAGAGACCCAGTACTTC
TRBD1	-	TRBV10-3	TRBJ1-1	CAISDGQGGTEAFF	TGTGCCATCAGTGACGGACAGGGAGGGACTGAAGCTTTCTTT
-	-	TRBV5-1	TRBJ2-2	CASSSLALNTGELFF	TGCGCCAGCAGCTCCTTAGCGTTGAACACCGGGGAGCTGTTTTTT
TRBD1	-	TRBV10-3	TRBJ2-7	CAISESGTGGSYEQYF	TGTGCCATCAGTGAGTCCGGGACAGGGGGATCCTACGAGCAGTACTTC
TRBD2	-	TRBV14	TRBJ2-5	CASSQVGGFEETQYF	TGTGCCAGCAGCCAAGTCGGGGGGTTCGAAGAGACCCAGTACTTC
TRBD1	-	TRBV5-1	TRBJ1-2	CASTLTGKNGYTF	TGCGCCAGCACCCTGACAGGGAAAAATGGCTACACCTTC
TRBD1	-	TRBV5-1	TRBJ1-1	CASSRRDREDTEAFF	TGCGCCAGCAGCAGGAGGGACAGGGAGGACACTGAAGCTTTCTTT
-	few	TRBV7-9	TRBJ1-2	CASSPDGLYGYTF	TGTGCCAGCAGCCCTGACGGACTCTATGGCTACACCTTC
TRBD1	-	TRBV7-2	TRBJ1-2	CASSSGQYGYTF	TGTGCCAGCAGCTCGGGACAGTATGGCTACACCTTC
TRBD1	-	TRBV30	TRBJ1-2	CAWSRTGEGYTF	TGTGCCTGGAGTCGTACAGGGGAGGGCTACACCTTC
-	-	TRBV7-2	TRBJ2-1	CASSLAYHEQFF	TGTGCCAGCAGCTTAGCTTATCATGAGCAGTTCTTC
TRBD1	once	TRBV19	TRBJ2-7	CASSMDRRYEQYF	TGTGCCAGTAGTATGGACAGGAGGTACGAGCAGTACTTC
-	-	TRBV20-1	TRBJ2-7	CSASLAYEQYF	TGCAGTGCTAGTCTAGCGTACGAGCAGTACTTC
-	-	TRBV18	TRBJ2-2	CASSPAGIGELFF	TGTGCCAGCTCACCGGCGGGGATCGGGGAGCTGTTTTTT
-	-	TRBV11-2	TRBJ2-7	CASSLNARGYEQYF	TGTGCCAGCAGCTTAAACGCCAGGGGCTACGAGCAGTACTTC
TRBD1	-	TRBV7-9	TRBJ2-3	CASSSTGVDTQYF	TGTGCCAGCAGCTCGACAGGGGTCGATACGCAGTATTTT
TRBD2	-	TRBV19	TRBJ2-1	CASSISGGRPYNEQFF	TGTGCCAGTAGTATATCGGGCGGGAGGCCCTACAATGAGCAGTTCTTC
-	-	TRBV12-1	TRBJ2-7	CASSVSREGTYEQYF	TGTGCCAGCAGCGTCTCGCGGGAAGGCACCTACGAGCAGTACTTC
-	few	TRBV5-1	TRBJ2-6	CASSLANTGSGANVLTF	TGCGCCAGCAGCTTGGCCAACACAGGCTCTGGGGCCAACGTCCTGACTTTC
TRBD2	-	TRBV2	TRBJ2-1	CASRDQRGAVNEQFF	TGTGCCAGCAGAGACCAGCGGGGGGCCGTCAATGAGCAGTTCTTC
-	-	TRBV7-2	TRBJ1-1	CASSLEGVADTEAFF	TGTGCCAGCAGCTTAGAGGGGGTGGCGGACACTGAAGCTTTCTTT
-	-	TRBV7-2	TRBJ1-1	CASSAGTWATEAFF	TGTGCCAGCAGCGCCGGTACCTGGGCCACTGAAGCTTTCTTT
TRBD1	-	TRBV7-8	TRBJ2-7	CASSYRDRTYEQYF	TGTGCCAGCAGCTACCGGGACAGGACCTACGAGCAGTACTTC
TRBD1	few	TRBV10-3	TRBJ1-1	CAISESGQGVSAFF	TGTGCCATCAGTGAGTCGGGACAGGGAGTGTCAGCTTTCTTT
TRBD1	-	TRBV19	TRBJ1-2	CASQTGTVYGYTF	TGTGCCAGTCAAACCGGGACAGTGTATGGCTACACCTTC
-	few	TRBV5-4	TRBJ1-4	CTSSSKGVLDEKLFF	TGTACCAGCAGCTCGAAGGGAGTTCTCGATGAAAAACTGTTTTTT
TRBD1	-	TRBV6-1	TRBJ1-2	CASSETTGGNYGYTF	TGTGCCAGCAGTGAAACTACAGGGGGCAACTATGGCTACACCTTC
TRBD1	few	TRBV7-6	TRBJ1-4	CASSLAQGAGKLFF	TGTGCCAGCAGCTTAGCACAGGGGGCCGGAAAACTGTTTTTT
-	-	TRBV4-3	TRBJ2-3	CASSQGLARDTQYF	TGCGCCAGCAGCCAGGGACTCGCTCGGGATACGCAGTATTTT
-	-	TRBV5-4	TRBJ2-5	CASSSLAPQETQYF	TGTGCCAGCAGCTCCTTAGCACCCCAAGAGACCCAGTACTTC
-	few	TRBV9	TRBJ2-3	CASSAATSPDTQYF	TGTGCCAGCAGCGCCGCCACTAGCCCAGATACGCAGTATTTT
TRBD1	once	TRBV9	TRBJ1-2	CASTRTGLGGYTF	TGTGCCAGCACACGGACAGGCCTCGGTGGCTACACCTTC
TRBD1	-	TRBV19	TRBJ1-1	CASSPQTGVVSEAFF	TGTGCCAGTAGTCCGCAGACAGGGGTTGTATCTGAAGCTTTCTTT
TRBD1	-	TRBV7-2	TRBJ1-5	CASSLLGGGISNQPQHF	TGTGCCAGCAGCTTATTAGGGGGCGGGATTAGCAATCAGCCCCAGCATTTT
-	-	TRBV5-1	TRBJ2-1	CASSLATNGGEQFF	TGCGCCAGCAGCTTGGCCACCAACGGAGGTGAGCAGTTCTTC
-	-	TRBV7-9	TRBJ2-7	CASSPAARENYEQYF	TGTGCCAGCAGCCCAGCGGCGCGGGAAAACTACGAGCAGTACTTC
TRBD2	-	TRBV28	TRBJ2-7	CASSAAGGRWSEQYF	TGTGCCAGCAGCGCGGCGGGAGGTCGCTGGAGCGAGCAGTACTTC
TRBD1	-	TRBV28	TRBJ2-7	CASSLGTGITEQYF	TGTGCCAGCAGTTTAGGGACAGGGATTACCGAGCAGTACTTC
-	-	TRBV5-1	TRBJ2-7	CASSLGGQRGYEQYF	TGCGCCAGCAGCTTAGGAGGACAGAGGGGGTACGAGCAGTACTTC
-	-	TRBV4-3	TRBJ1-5	CASSQDIGDNQPQHF	TGCGCCAGCAGCCAAGATATCGGAGACAATCAGCCCCAGCATTTT
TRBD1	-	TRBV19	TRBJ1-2	CASSIPTGALYGYTF	TGTGCCAGTAGTATACCGACAGGGGCCCTCTATGGCTACACCTTC
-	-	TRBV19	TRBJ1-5	CASRRIGQDTFLWDQPQHF	TGTGCCAGTAGGAGAATCGGGCAGGACACCTTTTTATGGGATCAGCCCCAGCATTTT
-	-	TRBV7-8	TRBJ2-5	CASSIMETQYF	TGTGCCAGCAGCATCATGGAGACCCAGTACTTC
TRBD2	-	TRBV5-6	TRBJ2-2	CASSSTGTSIGELFF	TGTGCCAGCAGCTCTACCGGGACTAGCATCGGGGAGCTGTTTTTT